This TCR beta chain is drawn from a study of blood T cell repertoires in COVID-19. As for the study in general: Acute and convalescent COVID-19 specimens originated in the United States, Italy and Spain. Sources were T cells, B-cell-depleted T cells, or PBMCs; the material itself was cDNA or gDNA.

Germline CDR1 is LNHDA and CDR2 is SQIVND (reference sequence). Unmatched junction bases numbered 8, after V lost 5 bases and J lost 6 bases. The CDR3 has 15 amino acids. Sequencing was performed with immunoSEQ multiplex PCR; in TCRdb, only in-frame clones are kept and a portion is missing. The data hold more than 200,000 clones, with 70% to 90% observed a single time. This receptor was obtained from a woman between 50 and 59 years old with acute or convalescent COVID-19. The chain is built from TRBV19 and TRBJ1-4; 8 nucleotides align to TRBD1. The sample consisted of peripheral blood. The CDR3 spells CASSFPRQGHEKLFF. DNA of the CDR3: TGTGCCAGTAGTTTCCCTAGACAGGGGCATGAAAAACTGTTTTTT.